This T cell receptor (beta chain) was observed in a study of blood T cell repertoires in COVID-19. This table comes from immunoSEQ multiplex PCR, and its TCRdb copy is limited to in-frame clones, with some not included. Found here are roughly 29,000 clones, roughly 88% of them singletons; the top ten hold around 28%. Between the trimmed V and J ends, which lost 8 bases and 5 bases, there was a span of 9 bases. Germline V gene lookup returns CDR1 MNHEY and CDR2 SVGAGI. The CDR3 has 11 amino acids. The table lists this clone with a few counts. The clonotype originates from an elderly woman with COVID-19, enrolled during active disease. The J gene is TRBJ1-1, the V gene TRBV6-5; D possibly corresponds to TRBD1 (5 bases). Material: peripheral blood. CDR3: CASQGNTEAFF. DNA of the CDR3: TGTGCCAGCCAGGGAAATACTGAAGCTTTCTTT.